This is a list of T cell receptor beta chains from one sample in a study of cytotoxic CD8 clonotypes in ibrutinib-treated CLL. The data were produced by immunoSEQ multiplex PCR, yet TCRdb's version contains in-frame clones alone and is incomplete. The sample lists some 28,000 clones; about 62% were seen once. The sample was PBMCs, taken before ibrutinib treatment. These receptors were collected from a human donor with chronic lymphocytic leukemia. The CDR3 runs from the conserved cysteine through the conserved F or W. D genes are given only for firm matches. The size entry is marked missing in some rows and otherwise reads once, few, many or a size class.

abundance	d_gene	v_gene	j_gene	CDR3nt	CDR3aa
.	TRBD1	TRBV2	TRBJ1-1	TGTGCCAGCAGTGGACAGGGGAACACTGAAGCTTTCTTT	CASSGQGNTEAFF
few	TRBD1	TRBV27	TRBJ2-7	TGTGCCAGCAGTCCAGGACAGGAGTACGAGCAGTACTTC	CASSPGQEYEQYF
.	.	TRBV6-1	TRBJ2-5	TGTGCCAGCAGTGTTGCAGGCGACAAAGAGACCCAGTACTTC	CASSVAGDKETQYF
few	TRBD2	TRBV6-6	TRBJ2-1	TGTGCCAGCAGCATTAGCGGGAGTGCCCCTGAGCAGTTCTTC	CASSISGSAPEQFF
few	.	TRBV11-1	TRBJ2-7	TGTGCCAGCAGCCCAGAAGTAGGAGACAGAGAGCAGTACTTC	CASSPEVGDREQYF
.	.	TRBV13	TRBJ1-1	TGTGCCAGCAGCTTAGGCGGGGCGCCTGAAGCTTTCTTT	CASSLGGAPEAFF
.	TRBD1	TRBV6-5	TRBJ1-2	TGTGCCAGCAGTTACTCGTATTCCAGGGACAGGGATGGCTACACCTTC	CASSYSYSRDRDGYTF
few	.	TRBV2	TRBJ1-2	TGTGCCAGCATGGGCAGGGTCACGTATGGCTACACCTTC	CASMGRVTYGYTF
.	TRBD2	TRBV4-1	TRBJ2-3	TGCGCCAGCAGCCTCCGTCCTAGCGGGAGGGCCCTCCCGGGAACAGATACGCAGTATTTT	CASSLRPSGRALPGTDTQYF
.	TRBD2	TRBV4-1	TRBJ2-1	TGCGCCAGCAGCCCTAGACTAGCTGGGAGCTATGAGCAGTTCTTC	CASSPRLAGSYEQFF
once	.	TRBV7-2	TRBJ2-7	TGTGCCAGCAGCTTAGCGTCCCCGGCGTACGAGCAGTACTTC	CASSLASPAYEQYF
few	.	TRBV28	TRBJ1-2	TGTGCCAGCAGTTCGACGGGCTATGGCTACACCTTC	CASSSTGYGYTF
.	.	TRBV11-2	TRBJ1-1	TGTGCCAGCAGCTTAGGTTGGGGCTTGAACACTGAAGCTTTCTTT	CASSLGWGLNTEAFF
.	TRBD1	TRBV18	TRBJ2-3	TGTGCCAGCTCACCAGTTGGACAGGGGGACGATACGCAGTATTTT	CASSPVGQGDDTQYF